This T cell receptor beta chain was identified in a study of control samples from healthy donors and cancer patients. Profiled with immunoSEQ multiplex PCR; TCRdb holds only in-frame clones, not every one. The data show about 160,000 clones, roughly 94% seen once. This clonotype originated in a woman in her 40s in good health. Sequencing input: blood.

This CDR3 is CASSVGLAESNEQFF. The CDR3 DNA is TGTGCCAGCAGCGTAGGACTAGCGGAGAGCAATGAGCAGTTCTTC. The genes are TRBV9 and TRBJ2-1, with 9 bases matching TRBD2. This CDR3 is 15 amino acids long. V gave up 0 bases and J gave up 6 bases; unmatched junction bases: 4. Germline-derived CDR1 and CDR2 are SGDLS and YYNGEE.